The T cell receptor (beta chain) under discussion was sequenced for a study of blood T cell repertoires in COVID-19. Whole-study context: Acute-phase and convalescent COVID-19 samples originated in the United States, Italy and Spain. From T cells, B-cell-depleted T cells, or PBMCs came the material, which was cDNA or gDNA.

Trimming stripped 4 bases from V and 6 bases from J, with 9 bases between. Germline loops: CDR1 KGHDR, CDR2 SFDVKD. The CDR3 length is 13 residues. Original processing methods: Quantification of nucleated cells was approximated via reference gene primer amplification. TCRdb's copy holds only in-frame clones and misses some; the assay was immunoSEQ multiplex PCR. V and J calls and clone size come straight from that table; D and trimming were deduced from the DNA. The sample includes a few hundred thousand clones, 70% to 90% seen only once; the top ten take 8.5% to 12%. The gene calls are TRBV24-1 and TRBJ2-1, with D tentatively TRBD1 (6 bases). This receptor was obtained from a woman older than 75 with acute or convalescent COVID-19. What was sequenced was peripheral blood. The DNA for the CDR3 is TGTGCCACCAGTGACCCGACAGGCAATGAGCAGTTCTTC. Translation: CATSDPTGNEQFF.